This T cell receptor beta chain was captured by sequencing in a study of T cells after yellow fever vaccination. The CDR3 runs to 19 residues. The V segment lost 6 bases and the J segment 1 base; nucleotides outside the gene matches: 16. Germline loops: CDR1 MNHEY, CDR2 SVGEGT. Via MiXCR, TCRdb re-called the 5' RACE reads, giving one row per CDR3 protein. The repertoire has about 500,000 distinct CDR3 sequences, about 17% of them found once; the top ten carry 17%. The rearrangement uses TRBV6-2 or TRBV6-3 and TRBJ2-1, with TRBD2 matching over 9 bases. Specimen: PBMCs, collected 4 to 6 days after the first yellow fever vaccination. The receptor was derived from a man aged 18 to 29 who received the YFV17D yellow fever vaccine. The CDR3 bases are TGTGCCAGCAGCTCCGGGGGACACCGCGGGGGGGCGTCCTACAATGAGCAGTTCTTC. Protein product: CASSSGGHRGGASYNEQFF.